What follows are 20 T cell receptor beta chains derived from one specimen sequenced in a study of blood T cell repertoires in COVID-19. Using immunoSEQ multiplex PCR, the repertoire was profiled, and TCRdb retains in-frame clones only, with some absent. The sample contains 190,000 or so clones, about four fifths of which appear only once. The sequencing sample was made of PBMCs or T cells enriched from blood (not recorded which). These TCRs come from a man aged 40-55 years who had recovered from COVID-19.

This CDR3 reads CASRDAGVSGSYEQYF. The CDR3 DNA sequence: TGTGCCAGCAGAGACGCGGGGGTCTCCGGTTCCTACGAGCAGTACTTC. The V call is TRBV6-6, the J call TRBJ2-7, with 7 bases matching TRBD2. Per the germline V gene, CDR1 is MNHNY and CDR2 is SVGAGI (reference sequence). There are 16 residues in the CDR3. V lost 6 bases and J lost 1; bases outside the gene matches: 12.

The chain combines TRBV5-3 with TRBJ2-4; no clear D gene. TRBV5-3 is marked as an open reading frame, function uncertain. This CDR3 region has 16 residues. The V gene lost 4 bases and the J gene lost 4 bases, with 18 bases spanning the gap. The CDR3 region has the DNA TGTGCCAGAAGCCCCCCGATATATGCGTCAAAAAACATTCAGTACTTC. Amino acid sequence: CARSPPIYASKNIQYF.

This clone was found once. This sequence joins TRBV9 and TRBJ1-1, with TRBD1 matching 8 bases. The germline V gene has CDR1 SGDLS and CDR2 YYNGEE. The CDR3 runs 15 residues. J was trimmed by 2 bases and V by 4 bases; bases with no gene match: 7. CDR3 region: CASSTLDRGNTEAFF. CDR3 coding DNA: TGTGCCAGCAGCACACTAGACAGGGGTAACACTGAAGCTTTCTTT.

DNA for the CDR3: TGTGCCAGCTCACCGGGACACACAACTAATGAAAAACTGTTTTTT. It specifies CASSPGHTTNEKLFF. The chain uses TRBV18 and TRBJ1-4, with TRBD1 as a possible D gene (6 bases). V was cut by 3 bases and J by 0 bases, with 8 bases left in between. CDR3 size: 15 residues. Looked up from germline, CDR1 is KGHSH and CDR2 is LQKENI.

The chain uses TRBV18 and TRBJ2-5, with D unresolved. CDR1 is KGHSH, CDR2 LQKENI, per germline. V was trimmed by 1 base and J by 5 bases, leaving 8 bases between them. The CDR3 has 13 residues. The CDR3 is CASSPLAMETQYF. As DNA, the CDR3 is TGTGCCAGCTCACCACTAGCAATGGAGACCCAGTACTTC.

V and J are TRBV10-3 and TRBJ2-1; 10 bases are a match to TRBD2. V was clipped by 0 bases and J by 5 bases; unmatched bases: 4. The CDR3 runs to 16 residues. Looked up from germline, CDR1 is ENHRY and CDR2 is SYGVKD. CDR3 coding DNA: TGTGCCATCAGTGAGTCGGTACTAGCGGGAAACAATGAGCAGTTCTTC. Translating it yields CAISESVLAGNNEQFF.

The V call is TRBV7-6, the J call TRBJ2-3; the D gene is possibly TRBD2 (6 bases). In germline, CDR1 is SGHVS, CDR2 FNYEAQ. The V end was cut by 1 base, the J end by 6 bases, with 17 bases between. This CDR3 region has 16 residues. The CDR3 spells CASSLETSQLGDTQYF. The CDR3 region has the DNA TGTGCCAGCAGCTTAGAAACTAGCCAACTGGGGGATACGCAGTATTTT.

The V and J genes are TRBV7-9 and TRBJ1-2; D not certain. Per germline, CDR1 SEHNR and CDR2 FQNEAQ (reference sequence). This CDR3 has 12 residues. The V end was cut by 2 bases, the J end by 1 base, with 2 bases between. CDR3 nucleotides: TGTGCCAGCAGCTTATATAACTATGGCTACACCTTC. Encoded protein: CASSLYNYGYTF.

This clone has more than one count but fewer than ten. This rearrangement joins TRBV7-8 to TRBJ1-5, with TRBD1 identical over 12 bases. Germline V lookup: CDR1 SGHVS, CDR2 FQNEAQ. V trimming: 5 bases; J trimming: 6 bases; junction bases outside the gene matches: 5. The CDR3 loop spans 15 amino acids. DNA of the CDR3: TGTGCCAGCAGCCGGGACAGGGGGCTAAGTCAGCCCCAGCATTTT. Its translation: CASSRDRGLSQPQHF.

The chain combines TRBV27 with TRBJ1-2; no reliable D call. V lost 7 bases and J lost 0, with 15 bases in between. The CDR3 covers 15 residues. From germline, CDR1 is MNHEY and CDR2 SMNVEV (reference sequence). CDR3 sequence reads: CASTPRAGTNYGYTF. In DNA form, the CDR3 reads TGTGCCAGCACTCCCCGAGCGGGGACTAACTATGGCTACACCTTC.

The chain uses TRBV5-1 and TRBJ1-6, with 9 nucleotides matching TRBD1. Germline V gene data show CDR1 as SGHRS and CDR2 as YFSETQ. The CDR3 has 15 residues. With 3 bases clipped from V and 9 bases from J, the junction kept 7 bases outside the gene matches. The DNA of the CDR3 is TGCGCCAGCAGCTCCCTCGGGACAGGGCGTTCACCCCTCCACTTT. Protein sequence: CASSSLGTGRSPLHF.

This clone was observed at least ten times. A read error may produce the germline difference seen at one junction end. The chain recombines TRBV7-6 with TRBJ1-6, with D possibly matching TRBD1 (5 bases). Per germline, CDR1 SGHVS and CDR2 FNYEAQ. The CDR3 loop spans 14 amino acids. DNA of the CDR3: TGTGCCAGCAGCCTACAGGCCGCCAATTCCCCCCTCCACTTT. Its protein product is CASSLQAANSPLHF.

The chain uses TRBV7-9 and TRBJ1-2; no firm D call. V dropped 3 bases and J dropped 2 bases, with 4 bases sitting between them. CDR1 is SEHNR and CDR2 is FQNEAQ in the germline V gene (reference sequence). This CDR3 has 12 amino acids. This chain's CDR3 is CASSLRNYGYTF. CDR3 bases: TGTGCCAGCAGCTTGAGGAACTATGGCTACACCTTC. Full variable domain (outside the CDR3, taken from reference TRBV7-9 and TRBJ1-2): DTGVSQNPRHKITKRGQNVTFRCDPISEHNRLYWYRQTLGQGPEFLTYFQNEAQLEKSRLLSDRFSAERPKGSFSTLEIQRTEQGDSAMYLCASSLRNYGYTFGSGTRLTVV.

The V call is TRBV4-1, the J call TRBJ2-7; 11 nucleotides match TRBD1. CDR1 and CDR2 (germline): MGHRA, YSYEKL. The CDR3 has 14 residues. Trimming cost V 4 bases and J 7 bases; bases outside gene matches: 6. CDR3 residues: CASSPGQGVEEQYF. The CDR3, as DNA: TGCGCCAGCAGCCCGGGACAGGGGGTGGAAGAGCAGTACTTC.

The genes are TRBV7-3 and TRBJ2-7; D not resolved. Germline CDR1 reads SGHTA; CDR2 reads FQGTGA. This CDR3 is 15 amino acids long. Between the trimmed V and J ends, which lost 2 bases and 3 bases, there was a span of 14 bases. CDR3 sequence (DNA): TGTGCCAGCAGCTTAGTCGCCAGCCCGGGCTACGAGCAGTACTTC. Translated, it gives CASSLVASPGYEQYF.

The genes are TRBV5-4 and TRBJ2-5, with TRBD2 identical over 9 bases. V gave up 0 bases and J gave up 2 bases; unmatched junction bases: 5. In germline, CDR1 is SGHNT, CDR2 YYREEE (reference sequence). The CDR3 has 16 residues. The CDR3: CASSLDRAGGQETQYF. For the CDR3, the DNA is TGTGCCAGCAGCTTGGATAGGGCGGGAGGGCAAGAGACCCAGTACTTC.

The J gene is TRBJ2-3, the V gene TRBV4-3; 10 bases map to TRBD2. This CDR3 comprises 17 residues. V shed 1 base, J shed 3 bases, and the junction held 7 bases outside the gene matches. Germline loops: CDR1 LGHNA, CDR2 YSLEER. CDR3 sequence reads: CASSQAGQLAGTDTQYF. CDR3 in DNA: TGCGCCAGCAGCCAAGCCGGTCAACTAGCGGGAACAGATACGCAGTATTTT.

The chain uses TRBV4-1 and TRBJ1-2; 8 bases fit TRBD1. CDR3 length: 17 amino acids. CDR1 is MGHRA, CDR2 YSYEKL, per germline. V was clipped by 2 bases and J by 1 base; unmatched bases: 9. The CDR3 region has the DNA TGCGCCAGCAGCCAACTGAAAGACAGGGGTTATAACTATGGCTACACCTTC. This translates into CASSQLKDRGYNYGYTF.

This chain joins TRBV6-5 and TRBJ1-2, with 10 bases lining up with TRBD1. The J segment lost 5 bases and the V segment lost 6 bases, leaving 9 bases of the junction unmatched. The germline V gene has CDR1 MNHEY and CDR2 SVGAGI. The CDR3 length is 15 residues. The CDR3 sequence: CASRDRGTSWYGYTF. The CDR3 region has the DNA TGTGCCAGCAGGGACAGGGGGACCTCCTGGTATGGCTACACCTTC.

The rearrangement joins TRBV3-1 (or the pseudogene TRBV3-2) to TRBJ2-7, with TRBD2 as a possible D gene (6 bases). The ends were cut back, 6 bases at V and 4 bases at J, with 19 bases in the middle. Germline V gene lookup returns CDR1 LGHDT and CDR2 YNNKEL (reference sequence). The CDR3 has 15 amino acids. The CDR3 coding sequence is TGTGCCAGCAGTCAAACGGGACTCCCGCGTTACGAGCAGTACTTC. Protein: CASSQTGLPRYEQYF.